This entry is about one T cell receptor (beta chain). This entry is derived from a study of blood T cell repertoires in COVID-19. Measured with immunoSEQ multiplex PCR; TCRdb has only the in-frame clones, and not every one. The table has some 150,000 clones, around 89% seen once. Germline V gene sequence: CDR1 SGHDT, CDR2 YYEEEE. The CDR3 runs to 15 residues. The germline V and J ends were trimmed by 0 bases and 4 bases, with 12 bases remaining between them. Sequenced input: peripheral blood. The chain links TRBV5-6 to TRBJ2-3, with D tentatively TRBD1 (6 bases). The clonotype comes from a man in his fifties or sixties with active or convalescent COVID-19. The CDR3: CASSLATGSPDTQYF. The CDR3 nucleotides read TGTGCCAGCAGCTTGGCCACAGGGTCTCCAGATACGCAGTATTTT.